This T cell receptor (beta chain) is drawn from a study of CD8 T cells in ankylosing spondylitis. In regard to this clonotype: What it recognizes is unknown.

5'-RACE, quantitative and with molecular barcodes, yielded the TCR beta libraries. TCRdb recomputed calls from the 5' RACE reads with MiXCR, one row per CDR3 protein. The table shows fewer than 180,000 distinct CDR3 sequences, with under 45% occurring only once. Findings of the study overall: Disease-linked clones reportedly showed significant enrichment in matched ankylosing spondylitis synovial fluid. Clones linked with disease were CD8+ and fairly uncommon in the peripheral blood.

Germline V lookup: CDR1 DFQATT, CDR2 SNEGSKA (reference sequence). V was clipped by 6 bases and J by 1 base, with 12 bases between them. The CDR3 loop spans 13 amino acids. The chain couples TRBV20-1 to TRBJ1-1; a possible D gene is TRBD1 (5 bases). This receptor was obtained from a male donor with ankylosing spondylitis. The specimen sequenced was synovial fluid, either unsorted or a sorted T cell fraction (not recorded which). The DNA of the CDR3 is TGCAGTGCAACTACCGGGGGGAACACTGAAGCTTTCTTT. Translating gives CSATTGGNTEAFF.